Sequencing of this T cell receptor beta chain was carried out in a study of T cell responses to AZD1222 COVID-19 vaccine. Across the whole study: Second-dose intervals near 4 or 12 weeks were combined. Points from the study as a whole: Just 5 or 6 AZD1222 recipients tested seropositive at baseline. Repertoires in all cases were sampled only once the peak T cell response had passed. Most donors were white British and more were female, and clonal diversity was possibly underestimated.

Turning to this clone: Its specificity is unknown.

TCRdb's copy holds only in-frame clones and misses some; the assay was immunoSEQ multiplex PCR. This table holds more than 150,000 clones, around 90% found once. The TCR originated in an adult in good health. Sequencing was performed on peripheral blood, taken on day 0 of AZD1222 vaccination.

CDR3 residues: CASSPGQVRYF. Written as DNA, the CDR3 is TGCGCCAGCAGCCCCGGACAGGTTCGGTACTTC. The chain is built from TRBV5-1 and TRBJ2-7, with 7 bases identical to TRBD1. Losses at the gene ends were 4 bases for V and 12 bases for J; bases not matched to a gene: 7. Per the germline V gene, CDR1 is SGHRS and CDR2 is YFSETQ. The CDR3 loop spans 11 amino acids.